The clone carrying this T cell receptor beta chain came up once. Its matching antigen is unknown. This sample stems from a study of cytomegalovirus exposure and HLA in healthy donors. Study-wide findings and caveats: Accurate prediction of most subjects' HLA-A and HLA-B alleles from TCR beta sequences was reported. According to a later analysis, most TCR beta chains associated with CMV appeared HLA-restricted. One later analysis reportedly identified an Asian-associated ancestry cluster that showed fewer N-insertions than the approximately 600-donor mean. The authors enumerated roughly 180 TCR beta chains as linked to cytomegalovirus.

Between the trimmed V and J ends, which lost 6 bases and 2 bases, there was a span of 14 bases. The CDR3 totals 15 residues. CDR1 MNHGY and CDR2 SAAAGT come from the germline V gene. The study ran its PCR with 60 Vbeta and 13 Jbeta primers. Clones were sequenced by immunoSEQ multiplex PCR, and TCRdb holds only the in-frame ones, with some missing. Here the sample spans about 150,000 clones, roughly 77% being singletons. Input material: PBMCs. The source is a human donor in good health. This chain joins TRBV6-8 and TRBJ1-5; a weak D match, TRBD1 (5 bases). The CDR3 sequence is CASSRRRGGNQPQHF. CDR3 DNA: TGTGCCAGCAGCCGGAGAAGGGGCGGCAATCAGCCCCAGCATTTT.